These 32 T cell receptor beta chains were sequenced from one sample in a study of blood T cell repertoires in COVID-19. Here immunoSEQ multiplex PCR was the method, and the copy in TCRdb shows in-frame clones only, minus some. In the table there are 50,000 to 60,000 clones, roughly nine tenths of which are singletons. The sample comprised peripheral blood. Receptors were obtained from a human donor in a cohort sampled during active COVID-19.

This chain joins TRBV3-1 (or the pseudogene TRBV3-2) and TRBJ1-5, with 8 bases identical to TRBD1. The CDR3 is made up of 17 amino acids. Germline-derived CDR1 and CDR2 are LGHDT and YNNKEL (reference sequence). V trimming: 0 bases; J trimming: 4 bases; junction bases outside the gene matches: 8. CDR3 loop: CASSQEGHRGGNQPQHF. The CDR3, as DNA: TGTGCCAGCAGCCAAGAAGGGCACAGGGGGGGTAATCAGCCCCAGCATTTT.

The J gene is TRBJ2-2, the V gene TRBV12-3 or TRBV12-4, with a tentative D call TRBD2 (5 bases). The CDR3 is 13 amino acids. V was pared by 3 bases and J by 5 bases, with 7 bases between. CDR3 bases: TGTGCCAGCAGTTTCCCGGGGACCGGGGAGCTGTTTTTT. This gives the protein CASSFPGTGELFF.

This chain joins TRBV20-1 and TRBJ1-4; unclear D gene. The V end was cut by 2 bases, the J end by 8 bases, with 6 bases between. The CDR3 is 11 amino acids. Germline CDR1 and CDR2: DFQATT and SNEGSKA (reference sequence). The DNA for the CDR3 is TGCAGTGCTAGACGTATGGAAAAACTGTTTTTT. Translated: CSARRMEKLFF.

This chain connects TRBV27 to TRBJ2-3; 9 bases align to TRBD2. Germline-derived CDR1 and CDR2 are MNHEY and SMNVEV (reference sequence). The CDR3 extends over 16 amino acids. After removal of 6 bases from V and 0 bases from J, the junction contained 7 bases not matched to a gene. The CDR3 loop reads CASSLRTSASTDTQYF. The CDR3 region has the DNA TGTGCCAGCAGCCTCCGGACTAGCGCCAGCACAGATACGCAGTATTTT.

V usage is TRBV19 and J usage is TRBJ2-3, with D perhaps matching TRBD2 (5 bases). The CDR3 is 15 amino acids. Between the trimmed V and J ends, which lost 5 bases and 0 bases, there was a span of 12 bases. The germline gives CDR1 LNHDA, CDR2 SQIVND (reference sequence). CDR3 bases: TGTGCCAGTAGTTCGACCGGGATCAGCACAGATACGCAGTATTTT. Translated: CASSSTGISTDTQYF.

Here the CDR3 DNA reads TGTGCCAGCAGCATGGACAGGGGCAATGAAAAACTGTTTTTT. Amino acids: CASSMDRGNEKLFF. This rearrangement joins TRBV11-2 to TRBJ1-4; TRBD1 matches 9 bases. Germline V gene lookup returns CDR1 SGHAT and CDR2 FQNNGV. This CDR3 contains 14 residues. The J segment lost 5 bases and the V segment lost 5 bases, leaving 3 bases of the junction unmatched.

This rearrangement joins TRBV7-2 to TRBJ2-1, with a weak D call TRBD2 (6 bases). From germline, CDR1 is SGHTA and CDR2 FQGNSA. With 7 bases removed from V and 0 bases from J, the gap between germline ends came to 10 bases. CDR3 length: 14 amino acids. The CDR3 loop reads CASTPGVSYNEQFF. CDR3 in DNA: TGTGCCAGCACCCCGGGGGTCTCCTACAATGAGCAGTTCTTC.

This rearrangement joins TRBV28 to TRBJ1-2, with D unclear. V was trimmed by 5 bases and J by 6 bases, leaving 19 bases between them. The CDR3 spans 15 residues. Per germline, CDR1 MDHEN and CDR2 SYDVKM. CDR3 bases: TGTGCCAGCAGTGTCAGAAGAGGGAGAGGTCATGGCTACACCTTC. As protein: CASSVRRGRGHGYTF.

The chain carries TRBV11-3 and TRBJ2-1; D is possibly TRBD2 (6 bases). CDR3 size: 18 residues. Germline V gene lookup returns CDR1 SGHNT and CDR2 YENEEA. The V gene lost 5 bases and the J gene lost 4 bases, with 24 bases spanning the gap. CDR3: CASSAPHQGRGFYNEQFF. The CDR3 region has the DNA TGTGCCAGCAGCGCACCACACCAAGGCCGGGGGTTTTACAATGAGCAGTTCTTC.

V usage is TRBV2 and J usage is TRBJ1-1, with a weak D call TRBD1 (6 bases). Trimming pared 6 bases from V and 0 bases from J, leaving 11 bases between. Per germline, CDR1 SNHLY and CDR2 FYNNEI. The CDR3 sequence is 14 residues long. CDR3 nucleotide sequence: TGTGCCAGCAGGGGACAACCCATGAACACTGAAGCTTTCTTT. Its translation is CASRGQPMNTEAFF.

V usage is TRBV6-2 or TRBV6-3 and J usage is TRBJ2-7; D remains ambiguous. This CDR3 region has 15 residues. V was clipped by 5 bases and J by 2 bases, with 16 bases between them. The germline gives CDR1 MNHEY, CDR2 SVGEGT. The CDR3 DNA reads as TGTGCCAGCAGTACTCAACGACAAGCAGCCTACGAGCAGTACTTC. Its protein product is CASSTQRQAAYEQYF.

As for this clone: Different DNA sequences within this sample yield the same CDR3. V usage is TRBV9 and J usage is TRBJ2-3; 10 nucleotides agree with TRBD2. This CDR3 spans 15 amino acids. The V and J ends lost 0 bases and 3 bases, in that order; junction bases with no gene match: 1. Germline CDR1 and CDR2: SGDLS and YYNGEE. CDR3 residues: CASSVDSGRTDTQYF. The CDR3 coding sequence is TGTGCCAGCAGCGTAGATAGCGGGAGGACAGATACGCAGTATTTT.

The chain is built from TRBV7-9 and TRBJ2-3, with 8 bases identical to TRBD1. The CDR3 covers 15 residues. The ends lost 5 bases at V and 4 bases at J; junction bases unmatched: 8. Germline CDR1 and CDR2: SEHNR and FQNEAQ (reference sequence). CDR3 nucleotide sequence: TGTGCCAGCAGCCGCGGGACAGGTTGGGCAGATACGCAGTATTTT. Amino acid sequence: CASSRGTGWADTQYF.

The genes are TRBV10-1 and TRBJ2-1; 10 nucleotides line up with TRBD1. The CDR3 contains 15 residues. CDR1 WNHNN and CDR2 SYGVQD come from the germline V gene (reference sequence). V lost 1 base, J lost 9 bases, and 6 bases stayed unmatched. The DNA of the CDR3 is TGCGCCAGCAGTGAGTTTGGGACAGGGGACGGTGAGCAGTTCTTC. Its protein product is CASSEFGTGDGEQFF.

J is TRBJ1-2 and V is TRBV27, with 11 bases lining up with TRBD1. The V and J ends lost 4 bases and 7 bases, in that order; junction bases with no gene match: 5. Germline V lookup: CDR1 MNHEY, CDR2 SMNVEV (reference sequence). This CDR3 region has 14 residues. The CDR3 sequence: CASSSSGTGGGYTF. In DNA form, the CDR3 reads TGTGCCAGCAGTTCCTCCGGGACAGGGGGTGGCTACACCTTC.

The V call is TRBV7-9, the J call TRBJ2-5; D is perhaps TRBD1 (6 bases). Germline assignment: CDR1 SEHNR and CDR2 FQNEAQ (reference sequence). V lost 6 bases and J lost 5, with 16 bases in between. The CDR3 runs 14 residues. The CDR3 loop reads CASSGQPGWETQYF. CDR3 bases: TGTGCCAGCAGTGGACAGCCTGGGTGGGAGACCCAGTACTTC.

This sequence joins TRBV4-3 and TRBJ2-7; 9 nucleotides match TRBD2. Unmatched junction bases numbered 16, after V lost 4 bases and J lost 6 bases. The CDR3 totals 17 residues. Germline CDR1 and CDR2: LGHNA and YSLEER. DNA of the CDR3: TGCGCCAGCAGCCCCCTATTATTAGCGGGAGAAGGGGCCGAGCAGTACGTC. It yields the protein CASSPLLLAGEGAEQYV.

This clone was seen a few times. The CDR3 region is CASSESDDGQGVRSPLHF. The CDR3 DNA sequence: TGTGCCAGCAGCGAAAGCGATGATGGACAGGGTGTTAGGTCACCCCTCCACTTT. V gene TRBV21-1 combines with J gene TRBJ1-6; the table's D call of TRBD1 was not tested on the DNA. TRBV21-1 is marked as a pseudogene. The CDR3 totals 18 residues.

This chain uses TRBV19 with TRBJ2-2; D perhaps matches TRBD1 (6 bases). Germline assignment: CDR1 LNHDA and CDR2 SQIVND (reference sequence). Trimming stripped 3 bases from V and 0 bases from J, with 11 bases between. This CDR3 spans 16 amino acids. Here the CDR3 reads CASSILGASNTGELFF. The CDR3 DNA follows: TGTGCCAGTAGTATTTTGGGGGCCTCGAACACCGGGGAGCTGTTTTTT.

The chain joins TRBV3-1 (or the pseudogene TRBV3-2) to TRBJ2-3; 12 bases agree with TRBD2. V shed 1 base and J 8 bases; nucleotides not matched to a gene: 10. CDR3 length equals 17 residues. Per germline, CDR1 LGHDT and CDR2 YNNKEL (reference sequence). The CDR3: CASSQALTSGGQATQYF. Here the CDR3 DNA reads TGTGCCAGCAGCCAAGCCCTAACTAGCGGGGGGCAAGCTACGCAGTATTTT.

V usage is TRBV2 and J usage is TRBJ2-3, with unresolved D. Germline V gene sequence: CDR1 SNHLY, CDR2 FYNNEI. V dropped 3 bases and J dropped 3 bases, with 7 bases sitting between them. The CDR3 runs 13 residues. CDR3 in DNA: TGTGCCAGCAGTGATGAACAGACAGATACGCAGTATTTT. Protein product: CASSDEQTDTQYF.

The V and J genes are TRBV15 and TRBJ2-7; possibly TRBD2 for D (5 bases). V was shortened by 0 bases and J by 4 bases, with 13 bases between the two germline ends. Germline CDR1 LNHNV, CDR2 YYDKDF (reference sequence). The length of the CDR3 is 15 residues. CDR3 sequence reads: CATSREERRGYEQYF. CDR3 bases: TGTGCCACCAGCAGAGAAGAGCGGCGAGGTTACGAGCAGTACTTC.

The V call is TRBV9, the J call TRBJ2-5; D possibly corresponds to TRBD1 (5 bases). The ends were cut back, 6 bases at V and 7 bases at J, with 16 bases in the middle. This CDR3 is built from 13 residues. Germline loops: CDR1 SGDLS, CDR2 YYNGEE. CDR3 in amino acids: CASTKGSAGTQYF. Here the CDR3 DNA reads TGTGCCAGCACCAAGGGGTCAGCCGGGACCCAGTACTTC.

The genes are TRBV7-8 and TRBJ1-5; TRBD1 agrees at 10 bases. There are 15 residues in the CDR3. CDR1 and CDR2 from the germline V gene are SGHVS and FQNEAQ. V trimming: 5 bases; J trimming: 3 bases; junction bases outside the gene matches: 4. The CDR3 nucleotides are TGTGCCAGCAGCATCGGGACAGGGGACAATCAGCCCCAGCATTTT. It specifies CASSIGTGDNQPQHF.

The V gene is TRBV6-2 or TRBV6-3, the J gene TRBJ2-3; a weak D match, TRBD2 (5 bases). From germline, CDR1 is MNHEY and CDR2 SVGEGT. The CDR3 has 15 residues. V dropped 6 bases and J dropped 2 bases, with 15 bases sitting between them. The CDR3 loop reads CASSHGVVLTDTQYF. The CDR3 DNA follows: TGTGCCAGCAGCCACGGGGTGGTCCTCACAGATACGCAGTATTTT.

J is TRBJ1-2 and V is TRBV28; D not certain. CDR1 is MDHEN, CDR2 SYDVKM, per germline. This CDR3 is built from 13 residues. V lost 7 bases and J 4 bases, leaving 13 bases between the germline ends. The CDR3 DNA is TGTGCCAGCAATACCAATCCGGGCTATGGCTACACCTTC. Translation: CASNTNPGYGYTF.

This chain's CDR3 is CATSDSGVGTDTQYF. For the CDR3, the DNA is TGTGCCACCAGCGATAGCGGGGTGGGAACAGATACGCAGTATTTT. This chain uses TRBV24-1 with TRBJ2-3; 8 bases map to TRBD2. The CDR3 spans 15 residues. J was trimmed by 3 bases and V by 7 bases; bases with no gene match: 8. Germline CDR1 is KGHDR and CDR2 is SFDVKD.

The gene calls are TRBV19 and TRBJ2-7; D perhaps matches TRBD1 (6 bases). Germline assignment: CDR1 LNHDA and CDR2 SQIVND (reference sequence). The CDR3 spans 13 residues. V was shortened by 5 bases and J by 6 bases, with 14 bases between the two germline ends. The CDR3 DNA is TGTGCCAGTAGTGAAGTAGGGGGTAGCGAGCAGTACGTC. As protein: CASSEVGGSEQYV.

Only a few counts were recorded for this clone. The rearrangement uses TRBV4-1 and TRBJ1-6; D is uncertain. Germline-derived CDR1 and CDR2 are MGHRA and YSYEKL. Trimming stripped 2 bases from V and 5 bases from J, with 22 bases between. The CDR3 spans 19 residues. CDR3 loop: CASSQPAGRVGMNNSPLHF. DNA of the CDR3: TGCGCCAGCAGCCAACCTGCTGGGAGGGTGGGTATGAATAATTCACCCCTCCACTTT.

V and J are TRBV5-1 and TRBJ2-3; D perhaps matches TRBD1 (6 bases). The CDR3 totals 16 residues. From germline, CDR1 is SGHRS and CDR2 YFSETQ. V lost 7 bases, J lost 2 bases, and 20 bases lay in between. The CDR3 loop is CASHTGRGGLTDTQYF. CDR3 nucleotide sequence: TGCGCCAGCCACACTGGCAGGGGTGGTCTCACAGATACGCAGTATTTT.

The chain employs TRBV18 and TRBJ1-1; D ambiguous. This CDR3 has 14 residues. From germline, CDR1 is KGHSH and CDR2 LQKENI. Trimming took off 3 bases at V and 5 bases at J, with 13 bases between the two ends. CDR3 sequence (DNA): TGTGCCAGCTCACCCGCACGGGAAGAGACTGAAGCTTTCTTT. This codes for CASSPAREETEAFF.

V and J are TRBV4-1 and TRBJ2-5; 9 bases fit TRBD2. The CDR3 length is 17 residues. Germline V gene sequence: CDR1 MGHRA, CDR2 YSYEKL. The J segment lost 1 base and the V segment lost 4 bases, leaving 10 bases of the junction unmatched. CDR3 DNA sequence: TGCGCCAGCAGCCGTAGCGGGGGCTCATGGGCCCAAGAGACCCAGTACTTC. Translation gives CASSRSGGSWAQETQYF.